Below, 19 T cell receptor beta chains from the same sample are listed, as sequenced in a study of T cells after somatic rescue of genetic block. Assay: immunoSEQ multiplex PCR; the TCRdb copy retains only in-frame clones and omits some. The sample carries tens of thousands of clones, approximately 91% recorded once. The sample was peripheral blood mononuclear cells (PBMCs). The source is a man aged 25-40 years.

This chain uses TRBV5-1 with TRBJ2-2; 8 bases agree with TRBD2. The CDR3 length is 14 residues. The V gene end was trimmed by 4 bases and the J gene end by 6 bases; junction bases not matched to a gene: 5. CDR1 and CDR2 (germline): SGHRS, YFSETQ. CDR3 sequence reads: CASSGIAGPGELFF. The CDR3 nucleotides read TGCGCCAGCAGCGGCATAGCGGGACCCGGGGAGCTGTTTTTT.

This chain links TRBV5-4 with TRBJ2-7, with 7 bases fitting TRBD1. The CDR3 totals 12 residues. Per the germline V gene, CDR1 is SGHNT and CDR2 is YYREEE (reference sequence). Trimming removed 1 base from V and 6 bases from J; junction bases left unmatched: 1. In DNA, the CDR3 is TGTGCCAGCAGCTTGACAGGGGTCGAGCAGTACTTC. This translates into CASSLTGVEQYF.

This chain links TRBV7-9 with TRBJ1-2; D gene ambiguous. The V gene's germline CDR1 is SEHNR and CDR2 FQNEAQ (reference sequence). CDR3 length: 13 amino acids. The ends were cut back, 4 bases at V and 2 bases at J, with 8 bases in the middle. This chain's CDR3 is CASSSDGNYGYTF. The CDR3 nucleotides are TGTGCCAGCAGCTCGGACGGGAACTATGGCTACACCTTC.

The gene calls are TRBV9 and TRBJ2-7; no clear D. The CDR3 has 14 amino acids. Germline assignment: CDR1 SGDLS and CDR2 YYNGEE. Deletions cut 0 bases from V and 2 bases from J, with 9 bases between. The CDR3 region has the DNA TGTGCCAGCAGCGTAGCGTCAGAAGCCTACGAGCAGTACTTC. This sequence encodes CASSVASEAYEQYF.

V and J are TRBV11-1 and TRBJ1-1; D unclear. V gave up 4 bases and J gave up 7 bases, with 13 bases separating them. CDR1 and CDR2 (germline): SGHAT, FQDESV (reference sequence). The CDR3 contains 13 residues. CDR3 residues: CASSSPGRYEAFF. The CDR3 DNA reads TGTGCCAGCAGCTCCCCCGGCCGCTATGAAGCTTTCTTT.

This chain uses TRBV5-4 with TRBJ1-1, with a weak D call TRBD1 (5 bases). The CDR3 covers 14 residues. V was clipped by 5 bases and J by 4 bases, with 15 bases between them. The germline CDR1 and CDR2 sequences are SGHNT and YYREEE (reference sequence). The CDR3 is CASSPTDQGTEAFF. Here the CDR3 DNA reads TGTGCCAGCAGTCCAACTGATCAGGGCACTGAAGCTTTCTTT.

The gene calls are TRBV7-2 and TRBJ2-7, with TRBD1 matching 7 bases. Germline-derived CDR1 and CDR2 are SGHTA and FQGNSA. This CDR3 is 15 amino acids long. Trimming cost V 6 bases and J 7 bases; bases outside gene matches: 15. CDR3 sequence (DNA): TGTGCCAGCAGATCCACAGGGGCCTCGTATCGGGAGCAGTACTTC. This translates into CASRSTGASYREQYF.

The CDR3 coding sequence is TGTGCCAGCAGTACCTCGACAGGGGGTGGATATGGCTACACCTTC. Encoded protein: CASSTSTGGGYGYTF. This chain uses TRBV28 with TRBJ1-2; 9 bases map to TRBD1. There are 15 residues in the CDR3. The V segment lost 5 bases and the J segment 5 bases; nucleotides outside the gene matches: 9. Germline V CDR1 and CDR2: MDHEN, SYDVKM.

The count of this clone is one. The chain carries TRBV4-1 and TRBJ1-3; the D gene is possibly TRBD1 (6 bases). V shed 4 bases and J shed 0 bases, with 10 bases lying between them. This CDR3 is 15 amino acids long. The germline gives CDR1 MGHRA, CDR2 YSYEKL. The CDR3 protein is CASSPRGSSGNTIYF. DNA for the CDR3: TGCGCCAGCAGCCCCAGGGGAAGCTCTGGAAACACCATATATTTT.

This clone was seen only once. The V gene is TRBV4-2, the J gene TRBJ2-1; TRBD1 matches at 8 bases. V lost 2 bases, J lost 7 bases, and 10 bases stayed unmatched. The CDR3 spans 16 residues. The germline CDR1 and CDR2 sequences are LGHNA and YNFKEQ. The CDR3: CASSQQDRGATNEQFF. CDR3 in DNA: TGTGCCAGCAGCCAACAAGACAGGGGCGCAACGAATGAGCAGTTCTTC.

The rearrangement uses TRBV6-6 and TRBJ2-7; 9 positions match TRBD2. Germline lookup yields CDR1 MNHNY and CDR2 SVGAGI (reference sequence). V gave up 6 bases and J gave up 1 base; unmatched junction bases: 7. This CDR3 has 15 residues. The CDR3: CASSRKTSGSYEQYF. The CDR3 DNA is TGTGCCAGCAGCAGGAAGACTAGCGGATCCTACGAGCAGTACTTC.

This chain links TRBV6-5 with TRBJ1-1, with D perhaps matching TRBD1 (5 bases). Germline CDR1 is MNHEY and CDR2 is SVGAGI. The germline V and J ends were trimmed by 0 bases and 3 bases, with 11 bases remaining between them. The CDR3 loop spans 15 amino acids. The CDR3 reads CASSYSWGIDTEAFF. In DNA, the CDR3 is TGTGCCAGCAGTTACTCGTGGGGGATTGACACTGAAGCTTTCTTT.

In DNA, the CDR3 is TGTGCCAGCAGCCCAAGGTACAGGACGGGGGTGTCCTACGAGCAGTACTTC. It codes for CASSPRYRTGVSYEQYF. This chain uses TRBV7-6 with TRBJ2-7, with a possible D match to TRBD2 (6 bases). V was clipped by 5 bases and J by 1 base, with 21 bases between them. The CDR3 spans 17 residues. Germline V gene data show CDR1 as SGHVS and CDR2 as FNYEAQ.

This clone has just a few counts. The chain is built from TRBV7-2 and TRBJ1-2, with TRBD1 as a possible D gene (5 bases). Germline V CDR1 and CDR2: SGHTA, FQGNSA. This CDR3 is built from 14 residues. V gave up 5 bases and J gave up 5 bases, with 15 bases separating them. The CDR3 bases are TGTGCCAGCAGCCGGAAGACAGCTCCATATGGCTACACCTTC. It specifies CASSRKTAPYGYTF.

The gene calls are TRBV6-5 and TRBJ1-1, with a possible D match to TRBD1 (5 bases). CDR3 length: 15 residues. Germline V lookup: CDR1 MNHEY, CDR2 SVGAGI. Between the trimmed V and J ends, which lost 2 bases and 1 base, there was a span of 11 bases. CDR3 sequence reads: CASSYGGNANTEAFF. The DNA for the CDR3 is TGTGCCAGCAGTTACGGGGGGAACGCGAACACTGAAGCTTTCTTT.

J is TRBJ1-5 and V is TRBV7-8; no firm D call. CDR1 SGHVS and CDR2 FQNEAQ come from the germline V gene. The CDR3 is 16 residues long. The V gene lost 1 base and the J gene lost 6 bases, with 16 bases spanning the gap. CDR3 DNA sequence: TGTGCCAGCAGCTTAGAGGCCGCCCTTCCACTTCAGCCCCAGCATTTT. The encoded protein is CASSLEAALPLQPQHF.

This clone came up a few times. CDR3 in amino acids: CASKGDSGSYEQYF. As DNA, the CDR3 is TGCGCCAGCAAAGGGGATAGCGGCTCCTACGAGCAGTACTTC. J is TRBJ2-7 and V is TRBV10-1; D perhaps matches TRBD2 (6 bases). Germline V gene sequence: CDR1 WNHNN, CDR2 SYGVQD (reference sequence). The CDR3 runs to 14 residues. The ends were cut back, 7 bases at V and 0 bases at J, with 13 bases in the middle.

V is TRBV6-5 and J is TRBJ1-4, with D unresolved. The CDR3 is made up of 14 amino acids. Trimming shortened V by 4 bases and J by 0 bases, and 6 bases separated the two germline ends. Germline CDR1 and CDR2: MNHEY and SVGAGI. The CDR3 DNA reads TGTGCCAGCAGTTCAGACCCAACTAATGAAAAACTGTTTTTT. It specifies CASSSDPTNEKLFF.

The DNA of the CDR3 is TGTGCCAGCAGCTTCTTCCTAGCGGGATCCTACAATGAGCAGTTCTTC. Translated: CASSFFLAGSYNEQFF. This rearrangement joins TRBV7-2 to TRBJ2-1, with 9 bases aligning to TRBD2. The length of the CDR3 is 16 residues. V lost 3 bases, J lost 1 base, and 4 bases stayed unmatched. The germline gives CDR1 SGHTA, CDR2 FQGNSA.